This T cell receptor (beta chain) appears in the sequencing data of a study of T-cell reconstitution after alpha-beta-depleted transplantation in children. Study observations and caveats: Surviving recipient T cells and intrathymic progenitors accounted for some patients' high TCRbeta diversity at day 60. There were reportedly several hundred expanded graft clones from which alpha-beta T cells came about two months after transplant. When one year had passed after transplant, most T-cell counts and diversity came from newly produced T cells.

Preparation of the TCRbeta library was carried out with unique molecular identifiers. A single record per CDR3 protein comes from TCRdb applying MiXCR to the PCR reads. The sample includes fewer than 350,000 distinct CDR3 sequences, about 9.4% of them seen just once. This clonotype was seen repeatedly, ten times or more. Its target is unknown. Trimming stripped 7 bases from V and 3 bases from J, with 17 bases between. CDR3 length: 15 amino acids. This receptor was obtained from a boy under three years old with acute myeloid leukemia, due to receive a stem cell transplant. The sequenced sample was PBMCs, obtained before TCRalphabeta/CD19-depleted stem cell transplant. The chain has TRBV12-3 or TRBV12-4 and TRBJ2-3; either TRBD1 or TRBD2 may fit D (6 bases each). This chain's CDR3 is CASTPEGGRTDTQYF. The CDR3 region has the DNA TGTGCCAGCACCCCGGAAGGGGGGCGTACAGATACGCAGTATTTT.